This T cell receptor beta chain was sequenced for a study of regulatory T cells in long-lasting Graves disease. Overall study: Newly diagnosed Graves' patients had taken antithyroid drugs under 3 months.

V lost 2 bases and J lost 4; bases outside the gene matches: 12. This CDR3 is built from 17 residues. The V gene's germline CDR1 is MNHEY and CDR2 SMNVEV (reference sequence). Study results and limitations: TCR diversity in persistent Graves' patients was below that of newly diagnosed ones.

On this clonotype: As yet, its antigen is unknown.

The sample's time point: newly diagnosed GD, antithyroid drugs for less than 3 months. PBMC-extracted RNA yielded the TCR library. Diagnosing Graves' disease relied on the American Thyroid Association guidelines. Building the TCR beta libraries relied on iRepertoire HTBI primers, and CDR3 regions underwent Arm-PCR. MiXCR, applied by TCRdb to the multiplex PCR reads, yields one record per CDR3 protein. The table lists hundreds of thousands of distinct CDR3 sequences, roughly 14% of them singletons. These data were likewise used in another study, on T cells in Graves' hyperthyroidism and ophthalmopathy.

Material: peripheral blood mononuclear cells (PBMCs), obtained at new diagnosis, from a patient treated with antithyroid drugs. This rearrangement joins TRBV27 to TRBJ1-2; TRBD1 matches at 8 bases. This receptor was obtained from a man aged 25 to 40 with Graves disease. The CDR3 protein is CASSLNPPGQDPYGYTF. The CDR3 DNA follows: TGTGCCAGCAGTTTAAATCCTCCGGGACAGGACCCCTATGGCTACACCTTC.